These 16 T cell receptor beta chains share one sample of origin, sequenced in a study of control samples from healthy donors and cancer patients. Profiling relied on immunoSEQ multiplex PCR, and the TCRdb table lists in-frame clones only, not all of them. Among 100,000 or so clones listed, approximately 90% were seen once. The sequenced sample consisted of blood. The receptors stem from a man under 40 in good health.

The chain couples TRBV28 to TRBJ1-6, with a possible D match to TRBD1 (6 bases). Germline V CDR1 and CDR2: MDHEN, SYDVKM. This CDR3 has 14 amino acids. Trimming took off 6 bases at V and 7 bases at J, with 13 bases between the two ends. This CDR3 is CASRDQGLNSPLHF. In DNA form, the CDR3 reads TGTGCCAGCAGAGACCAGGGGTTAAATTCACCCCTCCACTTT.

V gene TRBV9 combines with J gene TRBJ2-2; no clear D gene. The CDR3 loop spans 11 amino acids. The germline V and J ends were trimmed by 5 bases and 5 bases, with 4 bases remaining between them. Germline V gene sequence: CDR1 SGDLS, CDR2 YYNGEE. CDR3 nucleotides: TGTGCCAGCAGTCTAACCGGGGAGCTGTTTTTT. Protein sequence: CASSLTGELFF.

This chain connects TRBV3-1 (or the pseudogene TRBV3-2) to TRBJ1-2; D is perhaps TRBD1 (5 bases). Germline CDR1 is LGHDT and CDR2 is YNNKEL (reference sequence). The ends were cut back, 1 base at V and 7 bases at J, with 13 bases in the middle. This CDR3 is 14 amino acids long. The CDR3 loop is CASSQGGLGFGYTF. The CDR3 DNA reads as TGTGCCAGCAGCCAAGGGGGGTTAGGTTTTGGCTACACCTTC.

This rearrangement joins TRBV30 to TRBJ1-6, with D hard to call. V lost 3 bases and J 2 bases, leaving 8 bases between the germline ends. CDR3 length equals 14 residues. Germline loops: CDR1 GTSNPN, CDR2 SVGIG (reference sequence). The CDR3 reads CAWRAGAYNSPLHF. CDR3 nucleotides: TGTGCCTGGAGGGCCGGGGCCTATAATTCACCCCTCCACTTT.

In DNA, the CDR3 is TGTGCCTGGAGTACAGGTCCCTCCTATAATTCACCCCTCCACTTT. Protein sequence: CAWSTGPSYNSPLHF. The V call is TRBV30, the J call TRBJ1-6; D is possibly TRBD1 (5 bases). V lost 2 bases and J lost 0, with 8 bases in between. This CDR3 comprises 15 residues. The germline V gene has CDR1 GTSNPN and CDR2 SVGIG (reference sequence).

The CDR3 sequence is CASSPRTGGTGNTIYF. CDR3 DNA: TGTGCCAGCAGCCCCCGGACAGGGGGCACTGGAAACACCATATATTTT. The chain joins TRBV7-6 to TRBJ1-3; 11 bases map to TRBD1. Germline lookup yields CDR1 SGHVS and CDR2 FNYEAQ. V shed 5 bases and J 2 bases; nucleotides not matched to a gene: 5. The length of the CDR3 is 16 residues.

This chain links TRBV12-3 or TRBV12-4 with TRBJ1-1; D remains unclear. The V end lost 6 bases, the J end lost 1 base, and 6 bases lay between the germline ends. This CDR3 has 12 residues. CDR3 DNA: TGTGCCAGCAGCCTACAGAACACTGAAGCTTTCTTT. Residues: CASSLQNTEAFF.

The V call is TRBV19, the J call TRBJ2-7, with 7 bases identical to TRBD1. The CDR3 is 14 amino acids. Per the germline V gene, CDR1 is LNHDA and CDR2 is SQIVND (reference sequence). Losses at the gene ends were 5 bases for V and 5 bases for J; bases not matched to a gene: 9. CDR3 sequence (DNA): TGTGCCAGTAGTGCCGGGACAGACCACAACGAGCAGTACTTC. This translates into CASSAGTDHNEQYF.

CDR3 nucleotide sequence: TGCGCCAGCAGCGAAGGACAGACGCTCCTATCCACTTCTAATTCACCCCTCCACTTT. Its translation: CASSEGQTLLSTSNSPLHF. The gene calls are TRBV5-1 and TRBJ1-6; maybe TRBD1 (6 bases). CDR3 length equals 19 residues. V lost 4 bases, J lost 6 bases, and 26 bases lay in between. Germline assignment: CDR1 SGHRS and CDR2 YFSETQ.

The rearrangement joins TRBV14 to TRBJ2-1; the D is unclear. This CDR3 region has 12 residues. V was trimmed by 1 base and J by 11 bases, leaving 9 bases between them. The V gene's germline CDR1 is SGHDN and CDR2 FVKESK. CDR3 DNA sequence: TGTGCCAGCAGCCAAGTGTACACAAAGCAGTTCTTC. Protein sequence: CASSQVYTKQFF. The full variable domain, with the rest looked up from reference TRBV14 and TRBJ2-1, is EAGVTQFPSHSVIEKGQTVTLRCDPISGHDNLYWYRRVMGKEIKFLLHFVKESKQDESGMPNNRFLAERTGGTYSTLKVQPAELEDSGVYFCASSQVYTKQFFGPGTRLTVL.

The J gene is TRBJ2-5, the V gene TRBV7-3; 9 bases are a match to TRBD2. In germline, CDR1 is SGHTA, CDR2 FQGTGA. The CDR3 has 18 amino acids. Trimming removed 1 base from V and 2 bases from J; junction bases left unmatched: 11. The CDR3 bases are TGTGCCAGCAGCTTAAATCCCGGTCTAGCGGGGAGTCAAGAGACCCAGTACTTC. The encoded protein is CASSLNPGLAGSQETQYF.

The chain links TRBV10-2 to TRBJ2-3, with TRBD1 as a possible D gene (7 bases). V was pared by 7 bases and J by 2 bases, with 13 bases between. CDR1 is WSHSY and CDR2 is SAAADI in the germline V gene. This CDR3 is 14 amino acids long. DNA of the CDR3: TGCGCCAGCACAGGGGGGCCCCCCACAGATACGCAGTATTTT. Its protein product is CASTGGPPTDTQYF.

The CDR3: CASSPGRPNTEAFF. The CDR3 DNA reads TGTGCCAGCAGCCCAGGACGGCCGAACACTGAAGCTTTCTTT. The chain employs TRBV7-3 and TRBJ1-1, with D unresolved. The V gene lost 5 bases and the J gene lost 1 base, with 11 bases spanning the gap. Germline V gene data show CDR1 as SGHTA and CDR2 as FQGTGA. The CDR3 is 14 residues long.

The CDR3 bases are TGCGCCAGCAGTGGGAGACAGGGGTCCTACGAGCAGTACTTC. This sequence encodes CASSGRQGSYEQYF. The chain is built from TRBV10-1 and TRBJ2-7; 8 nucleotides line up with TRBD1. V gave up 4 bases and J gave up 1 base; unmatched junction bases: 3. The CDR3 has 14 amino acids. The germline CDR1 and CDR2 sequences are WNHNN and SYGVQD (reference sequence).

The chain joins TRBV4-3 to TRBJ2-2; 8 positions match TRBD2. J gave up 4 bases and V 0 bases, and 7 bases lay outside the gene matches. The V gene's germline CDR1 is LGHNA and CDR2 YSLEER. The CDR3 consists of 17 residues. Written as DNA, the CDR3 is TGCGCCAGCAGCCAAGAAGGACCGGGAGGGCGCACCGGGGAGCTGTTTTTT. It specifies CASSQEGPGGRTGELFF.

About this clone itself: Other DNA sequences of this sample code for an identical CDR3. The CDR3 here is CASSSGAYNYGYTF. For the CDR3, the DNA is TGTGCCAGCAGTTCCGGGGCCTATAACTATGGCTACACCTTC. The rearrangement links TRBV28 to TRBJ1-2; the D gene is possibly TRBD1 (5 bases). V was cut by 4 bases and J by 1 base, with 10 bases left in between. The CDR3 contains 14 residues. Germline CDR1 is MDHEN and CDR2 is SYDVKM.